This T cell receptor (beta chain) was obtained from a study of T cells in Graves' hyperthyroidism and ophthalmopathy. This clonotype was observed at least ten times. Its antigen remains unknown. Thyroid ultrasound and orbital computed tomography, with clinical symptoms and serum thyroxine and TRAb, informed diagnoses. Researchers took RNA transcripts and amplified the TCR beta CDR3 regions from them. Using the HTBI primer set, a first-round RT-PCR was run on the TCR CDR3. MiXCR, applied by TCRdb to the multiplex PCR reads, yields one record per CDR3 protein. Here the sample spans 350,000 or so distinct CDR3 sequences, 17% being singletons. V shed 5 bases, J shed 4 bases, and the junction held 7 bases outside the gene matches. This CDR3 has 17 amino acids. Study-level results: Ophthalmopathy and stable hyperthyroidism were separated by a 13 V-J model.

This TCR derives from a woman aged 25-40 years with Graves' hyperthyroidism that later progressed to Graves' ophthalmopathy. Source material: blood. The chain joins TRBV12-3 or TRBV12-4 to TRBJ2-3, with TRBD2 identical over 15 bases. CDR3 amino acids: CASSTTGLAGGPDTQYF. Written as DNA, the CDR3 is TGTGCCAGCAGTACCACCGGACTAGCGGGGGGGCCAGATACGCAGTATTTT.